This T cell receptor (beta chain) originates from a study of shared clonotypes between healthy human individuals. Study at large: A donor's plate count was three for CD4 naive and three for CD4 memory; CD8 naive had two and CD8 memory one. Study-wide results and limits: Clonotypes which were not shared had lower generation probabilities than clonotypes that all four donors shared. The genetic and exposure-history diversity represented was limited by few donors.

Sequenced by immunoSEQ multiplex PCR; TCRdb stores in-frame clones only, minus some. The sample holds approximately 2.4 million clones; 90% to 97% are singletons and the top ten take roughly 0.13%. CDR1 is MDHEN, CDR2 SYDVKM, per germline. The CDR3 spans 16 residues. Trimming left V 5 bases short and J 9 bases short, with 23 bases between. Comments on this clone: Its antigen remains unknown.

The TCR comes from a man between 18 and 35 years old in good health. What was sequenced was naive CD4+ T cells sorted from blood. Sample subset: CD45RA+ positively selected. The chain is built from TRBV28 and TRBJ2-1; TRBD2 might be the D (6 bases). The CDR3 coding sequence is TGTGCCAGCAGTCTCCCCCCCGGGACCGGGCGGGGTGAGCAGTTCTTC. Its protein is CASSLPPGTGRGEQFF.